The source of this T cell receptor beta chain is a study of cytomegalovirus exposure and HLA in healthy donors. Use of 60 Vbeta and 13 Jbeta primers characterized the PCR. Repertoires were generated with immunoSEQ multiplex PCR, while TCRdb's copy carries only in-frame clones and drops some. The data contain 200,000 to 250,000 clones, approximately 80% of them singletons. V lost 5 bases and J 2 bases, leaving 3 bases between the germline ends. Germline lookup yields CDR1 SNHLY and CDR2 FYNNEI. The CDR3 runs to 11 residues. The material sequenced was PBMCs. The chain is built from TRBV2 and TRBJ1-2, with D unresolved. The receptor was derived from a girl aged 5-17 years in good health and CMV-seronegative. The CDR3 DNA is TGTGCCAGCAGTCTGAACTATGGCTACACCTTC. Translating it yields CASSLNYGYTF.